Listed here are 9 T cell receptor beta chains from one sample, sequenced in a study of T cells in Graves' hyperthyroidism and ophthalmopathy. Amplification yielded TCR beta CDR3 regions, with RNA transcripts as the source. HTBI primers were employed in a first-round RT-PCR of the TCR CDR3. From the multiplex PCR reads, TCRdb called clonotypes with MiXCR, one entry per CDR3 protein. The sample lists about 840,000 distinct CDR3 sequences; approximately 40% were seen once. The sequencing sample was made of blood. The receptors were sampled from a man aged 18 to 29 with Graves' hyperthyroidism.

V is TRBV6-5 and J is TRBJ2-5, with TRBD1 matching over 10 bases. Germline-derived CDR1 and CDR2 are MNHEY and SVGAGI. The V and J ends lost 6 bases and 5 bases, in that order; junction bases with no gene match: 9. The CDR3 runs to 15 residues. The CDR3 spells CASRTGGALGETQYF. The CDR3 DNA is TGTGCCAGCAGGACAGGGGGCGCCTTGGGGGAGACCCAGTACTTC.

J is TRBJ1-1 and V is TRBV4-1; possibly TRBD1 for D (5 bases). The germline gives CDR1 MGHRA, CDR2 YSYEKL. V was trimmed by 3 bases and J by 11 bases, leaving 10 bases between them. The CDR3 is 11 residues long. The CDR3 nucleotides are TGCGCCAGCAGCCAGGGGGGGATGGCTTTCTTT. Amino acids: CASSQGGMAFF.

This clonotype was counted only a few times. The V and J genes are TRBV7-3 and TRBJ2-7; D gene ambiguous. CDR3 length: 13 amino acids. V was pared by 1 base and J by 5 bases, with 9 bases between. Per the germline V gene, CDR1 is SGHTA and CDR2 is FQGTGA. The CDR3 coding sequence is TGTGCCAGCAGCTTAATCCGGAACGACGAGCAGTACTTC. It specifies CASSLIRNDEQYF.

CDR3 amino acids: CASSVSGAYGYTF. The DNA for the CDR3 is TGTGCCAGTAGTGTGTCGGGAGCCTATGGCTACACCTTC. V is TRBV19 and J is TRBJ1-2; D gene unclear. Germline CDR1 is LNHDA and CDR2 is SQIVND (reference sequence). With 5 bases removed from V and 4 bases from J, the gap between germline ends came to 11 bases. This CDR3 spans 13 amino acids. Supplemented by reference TRBV19 and TRBJ1-2, the full variable domain reads DGGITQSPKYLFRKEGQNVTLSCEQNLNHDAMYWYRQDPGQGLRLIYYSQIVNDFQKGDIAEGYSVSREKKESFPLTVTSAQKNPTAFYLCASSVSGAYGYTFGSGTRLTVV.

The chain links TRBV9 to TRBJ2-7; 7 nucleotides match TRBD2. In germline, CDR1 is SGDLS, CDR2 YYNGEE. V shed 4 bases and J 6 bases; nucleotides not matched to a gene: 7. There are 13 residues in the CDR3. In DNA, the CDR3 is TGTGCCAGCAGCCTACGCGGGACTACCGAGCAGTACTTC. Its protein product is CASSLRGTTEQYF.

This clonotype was found a few times. The CDR3 DNA sequence: TGCAGTGCCTACAGGGGCCGATCCTACGAGCAGTACTTC. Protein product: CSAYRGRSYEQYF. The chain recombines TRBV20-1 with TRBJ2-7; 7 bases match TRBD1. V dropped 6 bases and J dropped 1; count of bases not matched to a gene: 6. The CDR3 totals 13 residues. Germline values: CDR1 DFQATT, CDR2 SNEGSKA (reference sequence).

In regard to this clonotype: Possible read error: a much larger clone is one base away. This rearrangement joins TRBV2 to TRBJ1-1; TRBD1 aligns across 9 bases. The CDR3 sequence is 14 residues long. Losses at the gene ends were 6 bases for V and 5 bases for J; bases not matched to a gene: 7. Germline V gene data show CDR1 as SNHLY and CDR2 as FYNNEI. The CDR3 DNA reads as TGTGCCAGCAGAACTGGACAGGGGAAGACTGAAGCTTTCTTT. Translating gives CASRTGQGKTEAFF. Using reference TRBV2 and TRBJ1-1 for the parts outside the CDR3, the full variable domain is EPEVTQTPSHQVTQMGQEVILRCVPISNHLYFYWYRQILGQKVEFLVSFYNNEISEKSEIFDDQFSVERPDGSNFTLKIRSTKLEDSAMYFCASRTGQGKTEAFFGQGTRLTVV.

A word on this clonotype: A much larger clone lies a single base off, so this may be a read error. J is TRBJ2-7 and V is TRBV15; 7 nucleotides align to TRBD2. Germline V gives CDR1 LNHNV, CDR2 YYDKDF (reference sequence). The CDR3 consists of 15 residues. The CDR3 bases are TGTGCCAACAGCAGAGACCCGGGGGGCTCCTACGAGCAGTACTTC. Protein sequence: CANSRDPGGSYEQYF.

There are many counts of this clonotype. The V and J genes are TRBV2 and TRBJ1-2, with 7 positions matching TRBD1. V lost 3 bases, J lost 8 bases, and 12 bases stayed unmatched. Germline V gene lookup returns CDR1 SNHLY and CDR2 FYNNEI. This CDR3 is built from 15 residues. CDR3 region: CASSDPGQGVEGYTF. CDR3 DNA sequence: TGTGCCAGCAGTGACCCGGGCCAGGGGGTTGAGGGCTACACCTTC.